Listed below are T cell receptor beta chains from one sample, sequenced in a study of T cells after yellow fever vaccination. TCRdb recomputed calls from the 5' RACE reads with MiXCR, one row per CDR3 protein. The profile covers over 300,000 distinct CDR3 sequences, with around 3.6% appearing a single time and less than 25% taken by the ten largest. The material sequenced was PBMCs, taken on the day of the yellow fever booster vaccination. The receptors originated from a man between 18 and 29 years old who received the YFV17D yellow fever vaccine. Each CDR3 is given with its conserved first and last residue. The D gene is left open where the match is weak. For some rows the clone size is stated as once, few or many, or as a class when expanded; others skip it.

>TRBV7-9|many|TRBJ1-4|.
TGTGCCAGCAGCTCAAGGAAGGGGTTTGCAACTAATGAAAAACTGTTTTTT
CASSSRKGFATNEKLFF
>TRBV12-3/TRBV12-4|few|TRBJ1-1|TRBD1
TGTGCCAGCAGAGGACAGGCCATCCACCCGATTATGAACACTGAAGCTTTCTTT
CASRGQAIHPIMNTEAFF
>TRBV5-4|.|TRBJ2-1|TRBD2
TGTGCCAGCAGCGCGAACCCTTTCCTAGCGGGGGGTTACAATGAGCAGTTCTTC
CASSANPFLAGGYNEQFF
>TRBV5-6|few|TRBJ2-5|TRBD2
TGTGCCAGCAGCTTGAGCCTAGCGGGGGCTGGGGGAGAGACCCAGTACTTC
CASSLSLAGAGGETQYF
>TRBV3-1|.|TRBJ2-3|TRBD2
TGTGCCAGCAGCCATCTCAAAGGGGCGGCGGGGGGGCACGCAGATACGCAGTATTTT
CASSHLKGAAGGHADTQYF
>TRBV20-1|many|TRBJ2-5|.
TGCAGTGCTAGCCGGACTGAAGAGACCCAGTACTTC
CSASRTEETQYF
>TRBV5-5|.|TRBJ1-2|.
TGTGCCAGCAGCTACCCCGGGACTAACTATGGCTACACCTTC
CASSYPGTNYGYTF
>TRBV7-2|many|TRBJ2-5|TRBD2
TGTGCCAGCAGCCGTGGACTAGCGGGGGGGCTTATGGAGACCCAGTACTTC
CASSRGLAGGLMETQYF
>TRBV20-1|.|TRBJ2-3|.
TGCAGTGCTAAACGGGGGTTTAACACAGATACGCAGTATTTT
CSAKRGFNTDTQYF
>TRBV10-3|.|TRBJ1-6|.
TGTGCCATCAGTGAGTCAAAGGAGAATTCACCCCTCCACTTT
CAISESKENSPLHF
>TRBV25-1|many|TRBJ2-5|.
TGTGCCAGCAGCATCAAGAAAGAGACCCAGTACTTC
CASSIKKETQYF
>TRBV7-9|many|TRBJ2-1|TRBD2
TGTGCCAGCAGCTTACTAGCGGGGGTCTCCTACAATGAGCAGTTCTTC
CASSLLAGVSYNEQFF